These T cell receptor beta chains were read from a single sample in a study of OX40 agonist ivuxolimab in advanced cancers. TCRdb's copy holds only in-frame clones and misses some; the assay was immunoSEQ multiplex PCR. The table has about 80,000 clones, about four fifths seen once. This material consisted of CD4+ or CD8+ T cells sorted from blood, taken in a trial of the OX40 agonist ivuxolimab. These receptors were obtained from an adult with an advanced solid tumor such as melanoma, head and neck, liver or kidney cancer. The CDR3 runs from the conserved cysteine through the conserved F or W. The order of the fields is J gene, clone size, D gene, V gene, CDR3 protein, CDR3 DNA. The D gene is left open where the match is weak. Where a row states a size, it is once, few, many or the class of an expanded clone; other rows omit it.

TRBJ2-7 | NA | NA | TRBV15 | CATSRGSSPEQYF | TGTGCCACCAGCAGAGGATCCAGCCCCGAGCAGTACTTC
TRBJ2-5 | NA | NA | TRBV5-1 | CASSLFPGSRETQYF | TGCGCCAGCAGCTTGTTCCCAGGGAGTCGAGAGACCCAGTACTTC
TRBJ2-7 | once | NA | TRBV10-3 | CAISVVVTYEQYF | TGTGCCATCAGTGTCGTGGTCACCTACGAGCAGTACTTC
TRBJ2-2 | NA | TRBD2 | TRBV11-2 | CASSATSGWNTGELFF | TGTGCCAGCAGCGCGACTAGCGGGTGGAACACCGGGGAGCTGTTTTTT
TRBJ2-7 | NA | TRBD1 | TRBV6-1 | CASSRDRGDKQYF | TGTGCCAGCAGCCGGGACAGGGGGGACAAGCAGTACTTC
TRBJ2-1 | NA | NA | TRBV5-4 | CASSFGGGSYNEQFF | TGTGCCAGCAGCTTCGGCGGAGGCTCCTACAATGAGCAGTTCTTC
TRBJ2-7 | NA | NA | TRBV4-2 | CASSQVAILPPTYEQYF | TGTGCCAGCAGCCAGGTCGCGATCCTCCCCCCCACCTACGAGCAGTACTTC
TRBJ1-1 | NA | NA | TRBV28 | CASSPPTSVTEAFF | TGTGCCAGCAGTCCCCCGACCTCGGTTACTGAAGCTTTCTTT
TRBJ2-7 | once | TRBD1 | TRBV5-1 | CASIPIPGQGTGEQYF | TGCGCCAGCATACCGATACCGGGACAGGGTACTGGGGAGCAGTACTTC
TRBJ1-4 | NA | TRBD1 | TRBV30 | CAWRGDRGIEKLFF | TGTGCCTGGAGAGGGGACAGGGGAATTGAAAAACTGTTTTTT
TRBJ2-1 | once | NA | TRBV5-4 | CASSFGTDYNEQFF | TGTGCCAGCAGCTTCGGGACGGACTACAATGAGCAGTTCTTC
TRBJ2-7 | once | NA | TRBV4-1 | CASSLGPEVSYEQYF | TGCGCCAGCAGCCTAGGACCAGAGGTGTCCTACGAGCAGTACTTC
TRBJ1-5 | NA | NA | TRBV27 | CASSLSSRGPDQPQHF | TGTGCCAGCAGTTTATCGTCCAGGGGCCCCGATCAGCCCCAGCATTTT
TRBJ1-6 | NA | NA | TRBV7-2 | CASSLVPAGSSYNSPLHF | TGTGCCAGCAGCTTAGTTCCCGCGGGAAGCTCCTATAATTCACCCCTCCACTTT
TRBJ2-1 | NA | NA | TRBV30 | CAWSDPRRPKASYNEQFF | TGTGCCTGGAGTGACCCCCGTAGGCCTAAGGCCTCCTACAATGAGCAGTTCTTC
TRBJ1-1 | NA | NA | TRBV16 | CASSQGFVGNTEAFF | TGTGCCAGCAGCCAAGGTTTTGTAGGGAACACTGAAGCTTTCTTT
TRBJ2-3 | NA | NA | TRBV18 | CASSPDSHTDTQYF | TGTGCCAGCTCTCCCGACAGTCACACAGATACGCAGTATTTT
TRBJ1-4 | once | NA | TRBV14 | CASSRAVGGNWEKLFF | TGTGCCAGCAGCCGCGCGGTAGGGGGGAATTGGGAAAAACTGTTTTTT
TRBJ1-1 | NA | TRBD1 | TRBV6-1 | CASSEGTRGPYEAFF | TGTGCCAGCAGTGAAGGGACAAGGGGGCCGTATGAAGCTTTCTTT
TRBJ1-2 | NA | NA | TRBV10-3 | CAISQGSGYTF | TGTGCCATCAGTCAGGGTAGCGGCTACACCTTC
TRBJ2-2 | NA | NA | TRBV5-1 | CASSLMFLNTGELFF | TGCGCCAGCAGCTTGATGTTCCTGAACACCGGGGAGCTGTTTTTT
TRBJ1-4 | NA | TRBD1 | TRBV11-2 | CASSFGTGIKEKLFF | TGTGCCAGCAGCTTCGGGACAGGGATAAAGGAAAAACTGTTTTTT
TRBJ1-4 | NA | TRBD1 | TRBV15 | CATSRGPGTGGRGEKLFF | TGTGCCACCAGCAGAGGTCCCGGGACAGGGGGCCGAGGGGAAAAACTGTTTTTT
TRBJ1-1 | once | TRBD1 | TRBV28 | CASSLQGQGASEAFF | TGTGCCAGCAGTTTACAGGGACAGGGAGCGTCTGAAGCTTTCTTT
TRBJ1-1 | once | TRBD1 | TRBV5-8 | CASSPGQMNTEAFF | TGTGCCAGCAGCCCGGGACAGATGAACACTGAAGCTTTCTTT
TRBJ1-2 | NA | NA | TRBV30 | CAWMSVTGYTF | TGTGCCTGGATGAGTGTAACTGGCTACACCTTC
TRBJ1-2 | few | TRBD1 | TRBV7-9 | CASNQDRGGYGYTF | TGTGCCAGCAACCAGGACAGGGGAGGCTATGGCTACACCTTC
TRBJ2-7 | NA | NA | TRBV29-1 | CSVGRSQVEQYF | TGCAGCGTGGGGAGATCTCAGGTCGAGCAGTACTTC